Given below is one T cell receptor beta chain in context. Its antigen is unidentified. The sample comes from a study of cytomegalovirus exposure and HLA in healthy donors. Primers included in the PCR were 60 Vbeta and 13 Jbeta primers. Data came from immunoSEQ multiplex PCR; TCRdb stores just in-frame clones and leaves some out. The sample records about 150,000 clones, around 84% being singletons. Study-wide findings and caveats: Reportedly, HLA-A and HLA-B alleles of most subjects were accurately predicted from TCR beta. There were under 200 TCR beta chains listed as cytomegalovirus-associated.

Sample: PBMCs. The sequence derives from a woman aged 18-29 years in good health and CMV-seronegative.

The CDR3 nucleotides are TGTGCCAGCAGTGGGACCCCACGGGGTGAGCAGTACTTC. It is translated as CASSGTPRGEQYF. The chain recombines TRBV2 with TRBJ2-5, with D possibly matching TRBD2 (5 bases). CDR1 is SNHLY, CDR2 FYNNEI, per germline. The CDR3 covers 13 residues. V lost 4 bases and J 11 bases, leaving 17 bases between the germline ends. Drawing the rest from reference TRBV2 and TRBJ2-5, the complete variable domain is EPEVTQTPSHQVTQMGQEVILRCVPISNHLYFYWYRQILGQKVEFLVSFYNNEISEKSEIFDDQFSVERPDGSNFTLKIRSTKLEDSAMYFCASSGTPRGEQYFGPGTRLLVL.